Shown below are 25 T cell receptor beta chains from a single sample sequenced in a study of regulatory T cells in long-lasting Graves disease. This sample's time point: newly diagnosed GD, antithyroid drugs for less than 3 months. Construction of the TCR library relied on RNA isolated from PBMCs. The TCR beta library used iRepertoire HTBI primers with Arm-PCR amplification of CDR3. TCRdb analysed the multiplex PCR reads with MiXCR anew, one entry per CDR3 protein. The repertoire holds under 450,000 distinct CDR3 sequences, with roughly 12% as singletons. This same sample was also part of a study on T cells in Graves' hyperthyroidism and ophthalmopathy.

The material sequenced was peripheral blood mononuclear cells (PBMCs), taken at new diagnosis, from a patient treated with antithyroid drugs. Receptors were obtained from a woman aged 18-35 years with Graves disease.

This clonotype was seen at least ten times. V is TRBV20-1 and J is TRBJ2-1, with a weak D call TRBD2 (5 bases). CDR1 and CDR2 (germline): DFQATT, SNEGSKA (reference sequence). V was clipped by 0 bases and J by 5 bases, with 17 bases between them. The CDR3 totals 16 residues. This chain's CDR3 is CSARDAWVAGNNEQFF. Here the CDR3 DNA reads TGCAGTGCTAGAGATGCGTGGGTGGCGGGTAACAATGAGCAGTTCTTC.

The genes are TRBV4-3 and TRBJ2-1, with a possible D match to TRBD1 (5 bases). CDR3 size: 14 residues. The V gene lost 0 bases and the J gene lost 10 bases, with 13 bases spanning the gap. Germline CDR1 LGHNA, CDR2 YSLEER. The CDR3 DNA follows: TGCGCCAGCAGCCAAGAGACGGGTTGGGGCGAGCAGTTCTTC. Translated: CASSQETGWGEQFF.

This chain connects TRBV4-2 to TRBJ2-1, with D possibly being TRBD2 (6 bases). The CDR3 loop spans 15 amino acids. V was shortened by 7 bases and J by 1 base, with 14 bases between the two germline ends. Germline V CDR1 and CDR2: LGHNA, YNFKEQ. In DNA form, the CDR3 reads TGTGCCAGCAAGGCCATAGCGGTATCCTACAATGAGCAGTTCTTC. Translated, it gives CASKAIAVSYNEQFF.

A few counts support this clonotype. The V gene is TRBV28, the J gene TRBJ1-4, with D uncertain. CDR3 length equals 14 residues. CDR1 is MDHEN and CDR2 is SYDVKM in the germline V gene. Trimming stripped 3 bases from V and 8 bases from J, with 13 bases between. CDR3 sequence reads: CASSFRLGWEKLFF. The CDR3 DNA is TGTGCCAGCAGTTTCAGGCTTGGCTGGGAAAAACTGTTTTTT.

This clonotype was seen repeatedly, ten times or more. The chain carries TRBV27 and TRBJ2-7; D is uncertain. The CDR3 consists of 13 residues. Per the germline V gene, CDR1 is MNHEY and CDR2 is SMNVEV (reference sequence). Trimming took off 7 bases at V and 0 bases at J, with 10 bases between the two ends. In DNA form, the CDR3 reads TGTGCCAGCATGGGCCTCGGCTCCTACGAGCAGTACTTC. This sequence encodes CASMGLGSYEQYF.

As regards this clonotype: This may come from a read error, since a much larger clone is one base off. The chain combines TRBV28 with TRBJ1-3; no clear D gene. The CDR3 totals 13 residues. The germline CDR1 and CDR2 sequences are MDHEN and SYDVKM. CDR3 nucleotides: TGTGCCAGCAGTCCAACTACGGGAAACACCACATATTTT. Its protein is CASSPTTGNTTYF. Full variable domain (outside the CDR3, taken from reference TRBV28 and TRBJ1-3): DVKVTQSSRYLVKRTGEKVFLECVQDMDHENMFWYRQDPGLGLRLIYFSYDVKMKEKGDIPEGYSVSREKKERFSLILESASTNQTSMYLCASSPTTGNTTYFGEGSWLTVV.

There are many counts of this clonotype. This chain connects TRBV5-5 to TRBJ2-5; tentatively, D is TRBD2 (5 bases). Germline CDR1 reads SGHKS; CDR2 reads YYEKEE (reference sequence). Trimming left V 0 bases short and J 1 base short, with 7 bases between. The CDR3 has 14 amino acids. CDR3 nucleotides: TGTGCCAGCAGCTTGGTAACTAGCCAAGAGACCCAGTACTTC. Its translation: CASSLVTSQETQYF. The whole variable domain, filled in from reference TRBV5-5 and TRBJ2-5, reads DAGVTQSPTHLIKTRGQQVTLRCSPISGHKSVSWYQQVLGQGPQFIFQYYEKEERGRGNFPDRFSARQFPNYSSELNVNALLLGDSALYLCASSLVTSQETQYFGPGTRLLVL.

This clonotype was recorded at least ten times. The chain joins TRBV30 to TRBJ2-3; 9 nucleotides agree with TRBD1. This CDR3 is 12 amino acids long. Losses at the gene ends were 8 bases for V and 2 bases for J; bases not matched to a gene: 2. The V gene's germline CDR1 is GTSNPN and CDR2 SVGIG (reference sequence). CDR3 loop: CARDRVTDTQYF. The CDR3 DNA reads as TGTGCCCGGGACAGGGTCACAGATACGCAGTATTTT.

This clonotype was counted many times. The chain joins TRBV6-1 to TRBJ1-6; no clear D gene. CDR3 length: 13 amino acids. V was cut by 3 bases and J by 7 bases, with 7 bases left in between. Germline V lookup: CDR1 MNHNS, CDR2 SASEGT. CDR3 DNA sequence: TGTGCCAGCAGTGAGCTACGGAATTCACCCCTCCACTTT. Protein product: CASSELRNSPLHF.

This clonotype was observed at least ten times. Here the CDR3 reads CASTADGRGGINEQFF. The CDR3 nucleotides read TGTGCCAGCACTGCCGATGGGCGTGGGGGGATCAATGAGCAGTTCTTC. This sequence joins TRBV6-2 or TRBV6-3 and TRBJ2-1; tentative D call: TRBD2 (6 bases). The CDR3 extends over 16 amino acids. With 7 bases removed from V and 6 bases from J, the gap between germline ends came to 22 bases. Germline CDR1 is MNHEY and CDR2 is SVGEGT.

V gene TRBV4-3 combines with J gene TRBJ1-2, with D possibly matching TRBD1 (6 bases). With 0 bases removed from V and 4 bases from J, the gap between germline ends came to 12 bases. CDR3 length: 15 amino acids. The germline V gene encodes CDR1 LGHNA and CDR2 YSLEER. The CDR3: CASSQDLGAAYGYTF. CDR3 DNA: TGCGCCAGCAGCCAAGATTTGGGGGCAGCCTATGGCTACACCTTC.

This clonotype was observed a handful of times. The chain combines TRBV29-1 with TRBJ1-2; D is possibly TRBD1 (6 bases). The CDR3 is 15 residues long. Germline CDR1 reads SQVTM; CDR2 reads ANQGSEA. V was cut by 4 bases and J by 0 bases, with 15 bases left in between. CDR3: CSVVGHGETNYGYTF. The CDR3 bases are TGCAGCGTTGTGGGACACGGGGAAACTAACTATGGCTACACCTTC. Full variable domain (outside the CDR3, taken from reference TRBV29-1 and TRBJ1-2): SAVISQKPSRDICQRGTSLTIQCQVDSQVTMMFWYRQQPGQSLTLIATANQGSEATYESGFVIDKFPISRPNLTFSTLTVSNMSPEDSSIYLCSVVGHGETNYGYTFGSGTRLTVV.

This clonotype has ten or more counts. The gene calls are TRBV19 and TRBJ1-1; D is uncertain. Germline CDR1 and CDR2: LNHDA and SQIVND (reference sequence). The CDR3 loop spans 14 amino acids. The V end lost 7 bases, the J end lost 1 base, and 13 bases lay between the germline ends. CDR3 bases: TGTGCCAGTACCAACGCCACCACGAACACTGAAGCTTTCTTT. Its translation: CASTNATTNTEAFF.

With regard to this clonotype: Since a much larger clone is just one base distant, this may be a read error. The V call is TRBV29-1, the J call TRBJ1-5; D is undetermined. The V and J ends lost 5 bases and 4 bases respectively, with 12 bases between them. CDR3 length equals 13 residues. The germline V gene encodes CDR1 SQVTM and CDR2 ANQGSEA. The CDR3 bases are TGCAGCGTTCGCAACAGCTTGAATCAGCCCCAGCATTTT. Its protein product is CSVRNSLNQPQHF.

This clonotype was recorded at least ten times. The rearrangement links TRBV5-1 to TRBJ2-7; D is undetermined. The CDR3 spans 13 residues. Trimming left V 4 bases short and J 2 bases short, with 10 bases between. The germline V gene encodes CDR1 SGHRS and CDR2 YFSETQ. CDR3 in amino acids: CASSPLEAYEQYF. CDR3 nucleotides: TGCGCCAGCAGCCCACTCGAGGCCTACGAGCAGTACTTC.

This clonotype appeared many times. The chain joins TRBV10-3 to TRBJ1-2; D unresolved. The CDR3 runs 13 residues. The germline CDR1 and CDR2 sequences are ENHRY and SYGVKD. V was clipped by 4 bases and J by 4 bases, with 10 bases between them. CDR3 bases: TGTGCCATCAGTGGAGAGAGCCGCTATGGCTACACCTTC. Protein sequence: CAISGESRYGYTF.

This clonotype appeared a few times. The chain joins TRBV30 to TRBJ2-5; possible D gene TRBD1, 6 bases. Germline CDR1 and CDR2: GTSNPN and SVGIG (reference sequence). This CDR3 contains 15 residues. V lost 0 bases and J lost 2, with 13 bases in between. The CDR3 protein is CAWSVQGRGQETQYF. The CDR3 nucleotides are TGTGCCTGGAGTGTACAGGGAAGGGGGCAAGAGACCCAGTACTTC.

V and J are TRBV7-8 and TRBJ2-1; TRBD2 matches at 12 bases. Losses at the gene ends were 3 bases for V and 7 bases for J; bases not matched to a gene: 16. There are 19 residues in the CDR3. The germline CDR1 and CDR2 sequences are SGHVS and FQNEAQ. The CDR3 DNA sequence: TGTGCCAGCAGCTTCGCGTCAGTTATCCTAGCGGGGGGGCCTAATGAGCAGTTCTTC. Protein sequence: CASSFASVILAGGPNEQFF.

This clonotype was seen a few times. V and J are TRBV29-1 and TRBJ2-1; 15 nucleotides line up with TRBD2. Germline V gene sequence: CDR1 SQVTM, CDR2 ANQGSEA. V dropped 5 bases and J dropped 8; count of bases not matched to a gene: 4. The CDR3 has 14 residues. The CDR3 coding sequence is TGCAGCGTTTGGACTAGCGGGAGGGCCGATGAGCAGTTCTTC. Translation: CSVWTSGRADEQFF.

Worth noting for this clonotype: A single base separates this from a much larger clone, so it may be a read error. This sequence joins TRBV11-2 and TRBJ1-2; D gene ambiguous. The CDR3 spans 14 residues. Germline V gene lookup returns CDR1 SGHAT and CDR2 FQNNGV. In DNA form, the CDR3 reads TGTGCCAGCAGTTATCAGTCGGCGAACTGTGGCTACACCTTC. It specifies CASSYQSANCGYTF.

Turning to this clonotype: A much larger clone differs from this one at a single base, so this may be a read error. For the CDR3, the DNA is TGCAGTGCTAATCCGGGAGGCAGGGATGGAGGCGAAGCTTTCTTT. It yields the protein CSANPGGRDGGEAFF. The rearrangement uses TRBV20-1 and TRBJ1-1; tentatively, D is TRBD1 (5 bases). There are 15 residues in the CDR3. Trimming shortened V by 4 bases and J by 8 bases, and 23 bases separated the two germline ends. Per the germline V gene, CDR1 is DFQATT and CDR2 is SNEGSKA (reference sequence).

This clonotype was observed many times. The chain employs TRBV7-2 and TRBJ2-5; D not resolved. The CDR3 extends over 19 amino acids. V lost 5 bases to trimming and J lost 3 bases, with 28 bases between them. Germline CDR1 reads SGHTA; CDR2 reads FQGNSA. DNA for the CDR3: TGTGCCAGCAGCCCCCCTCAAGGCATCATTGGGGAATGGGAAGAGACCCAGTACTTC. It is translated as CASSPPQGIIGEWEETQYF.

This clonotype was observed a few times. The chain recombines TRBV7-9 with TRBJ2-1; D is perhaps TRBD1 (7 bases). The germline V and J ends were trimmed by 8 bases and 7 bases, with 18 bases remaining between them. Germline V lookup: CDR1 SEHNR, CDR2 FQNEAQ (reference sequence). The CDR3 consists of 14 residues. The CDR3 DNA is TGTGCCAGCTCGAGTTGGGCGGGACAGAATGAGCAGTTCTTC. Translation: CASSSWAGQNEQFF.

This chain uses TRBV4-3 with TRBJ1-1; 10 positions match TRBD1. V was clipped by 3 bases and J by 6 bases; unmatched bases: 4. This CDR3 spans 14 amino acids. Germline assignment: CDR1 LGHNA and CDR2 YSLEER. The CDR3 DNA reads TGCGCCAGCAGCCATAGGACAGGGGGTCCTGAAGCTTTCTTT. This codes for CASSHRTGGPEAFF.

This clonotype came up many times. The J gene is TRBJ2-1, the V gene TRBV7-2; perhaps TRBD2 as D (7 bases). Deletions cut 5 bases from V and 6 bases from J, with 17 bases between. CDR3 length: 15 amino acids. Germline values: CDR1 SGHTA, CDR2 FQGNSA. The CDR3 sequence: CASSQGSGTGNEQFF. CDR3 bases: TGTGCCAGCAGCCAGGGGAGCGGGACGGGCAATGAGCAGTTCTTC.